This TCR beta chain was retrieved from a study of shared clonotypes between healthy human individuals. Study results and caveats: Naive subsets, compared against memory subsets, generally had larger estimated richness values.

This CDR3 has 14 residues. Germline CDR1 is KGHSH and CDR2 is LQKENI. V was shortened by 1 base and J by 6 bases, with 10 bases between the two germline ends. In its sample, this clone was seen once. The antigen is unknown. Generated by immunoSEQ multiplex PCR, the TCRdb table keeps only in-frame clones and is missing some. The sample contains some 680,000 clones, 73% of which appear only once. This chain connects TRBV18 to TRBJ2-1, with D maybe TRBD2 (6 bases). This receptor was taken from a woman in her 30s in good health. The sequenced sample was memory CD4+ T cells sorted from blood. Subset reported: CD45RA-negative fraction. The DNA for the CDR3 is TGTGCCAGCTCACCACGGCGGGATAGCAATGAGCAGTTCTTC. Translating it yields CASSPRRDSNEQFF.